This TCR beta chain was observed in a study of early stage breast cancer tumors. Across the whole study: About 70% of the 16 invasive tumors were ER+, PR+ and HER2-. Overall study findings and caveats: Enriched TCRB sequences shared across patients were mostly commonly generated sequences.

Blood replicates held 0.5 ug DNA, tumor or normal breast about 1.5 ug, two each. Profiled with immunoSEQ multiplex PCR; TCRdb holds only in-frame clones, not every one. The sample contains roughly 40,000 clones, around 70% of which appear only once. The CDR3 totals 16 residues. V dropped 0 bases and J dropped 1 base, with 13 bases sitting between them. Germline lookup yields CDR1 LNHNV and CDR2 YYDKDF (reference sequence). This clone was seen a few times. The antigen remains unidentified. This clonotype originated in a person aged 50 to 59 with breast cancer. The sequencing sample was made of blood. V usage is TRBV15 and J usage is TRBJ2-7; possibly TRBD1 for D (5 bases). DNA of the CDR3: TGTGCCACCAGCAGAGATTTAGGGGTATTGTCCTACGAGCAGTACTTC. Protein sequence: CATSRDLGVLSYEQYF.